Listed below are T cell receptor beta chains from one sample, sequenced in a study of OX40 agonist ivuxolimab in advanced cancers. Data came from immunoSEQ multiplex PCR; TCRdb stores just in-frame clones and leaves some out. The sample gives over 60,000 clones, about 93% of which show up once; roughly 14% is in the top ten. Material: CD4+ or CD8+ T cells sorted from blood, obtained in a trial of the OX40 agonist ivuxolimab. The source of these receptors is an adult with an advanced solid tumor such as melanoma, head and neck, liver or kidney cancer. Both conserved end residues are part of each CDR3. The D gene is left open where the match is weak. Expanded clones get a size class; other rows say once, few or many, or leave the size out.

>-|-|TRBJ2-7|TRBV7-9
CASSGLFTYEQYF
TGTGCCAGCTCCGGACTATTTACCTACGAGCAGTACTTC
>-|-|TRBJ1-2|TRBV4-3
CASSQEKGGDRYGYTF
TGCGCCAGCAGCCAAGAAAAGGGGGGAGATCGCTATGGCTACACCTTC
>-|TRBD2|TRBJ2-1|TRBV7-6
CASTVYTSGVTYNEQFF
TGTGCCAGCACCGTTTACACTAGCGGGGTTACTTACAATGAGCAGTTCTTC
>once|-|TRBJ2-7|TRBV4-1
CASSLHTGTPDEQYF
TGCGCCAGCAGCCTACACACCGGGACACCGGACGAGCAGTACTTC
>-|TRBD2|TRBJ2-5|TRBV5-6
CASSLEGRVRETQYF
TGTGCCAGCAGCTTGGAGGGGAGGGTACGGGAGACCCAGTACTTC
>-|-|TRBJ1-1|TRBV19
CASSIKGGDTEAFF
TGTGCCAGTAGTATAAAGGGAGGGGACACTGAAGCTTTCTTT
>-|TRBD1|TRBJ1-1|TRBV5-5
CASSPYGTEILNTEAFF
TGTGCCAGCAGCCCGTACGGGACAGAGATTTTGAACACTGAAGCTTTCTTT
>-|TRBD1|TRBJ2-7|TRBV4-3
CASSQDRGNYEQYF
TGCGCCAGCAGCCAGGACAGGGGGAACTACGAGCAGTACTTC
>-|-|TRBJ2-7|TRBV19
CASSIDFSYEQYF
TGTGCCAGTAGTATCGACTTCTCCTACGAGCAGTACTTC
>-|-|TRBJ2-1|TRBV28
CASSLALGTYNEQFF
TGTGCCAGCAGTTTAGCCTTAGGGACCTACAATGAGCAGTTCTTC
>once|-|TRBJ1-2|TRBV4-3
CASRPEGVSNYGYTF
TGCGCCAGCAGACCAGAGGGAGTATCCAACTATGGCTACACCTTC
>-|-|TRBJ1-5|TRBV19
CASSISVQPQHF
TGTGCCAGTAGTATCTCGGTACAGCCCCAGCATTTT
>-|-|TRBJ2-7|TRBV7-6
CASSLAGGDNPYEQYF
TGTGCCAGCAGCTTAGCAGGGGGGGACAACCCCTACGAGCAGTACTTC
>-|TRBD2|TRBJ2-3|TRBV6-6
CASTTGDYEQDTQYF
TGTGCCAGCACCACGGGGGACTACGAGCAAGATACGCAGTATTTT
>-|-|TRBJ2-2|TRBV7-2
CASSRTVNTGELFF
TGTGCCAGCAGCCGGACAGTGAACACCGGGGAGCTGTTTTTT
>-|-|TRBJ2-6|TRBV29-1
CSVGQSGANVLTF
TGCAGCGTCGGACAGTCTGGGGCCAACGTCCTGACTTTC
>-|-|TRBJ2-1|TRBV5-6
CASSLAGRYNEQFF
TGTGCCAGCAGCTTGGCCGGCAGGTACAATGAGCAGTTCTTC
>-|-|TRBJ2-7|TRBV14
CASSQVGPTREQYF
TGTGCCAGCAGCCAAGTCGGACCAACTAGGGAGCAGTACTTC
>-|-|TRBJ2-5|TRBV7-6
CASSLKGETQYF
TGTGCCAGCAGCTTAAAGGGGGAGACCCAGTACTTC
>-|TRBD1|TRBJ2-7|TRBV11-2
CASSPPAAGGPNEQYF
TGTGCCAGCAGCCCTCCAGCGGCAGGGGGTCCCAACGAGCAGTACTTC
>-|-|TRBJ1-1|TRBV5-1
CASTPDTGIRNTEAFF
TGCGCCAGCACCCCGGATACAGGGATCCGGAACACTGAAGCTTTCTTT
>once|TRBD1|TRBJ1-2|TRBV6-5
CASSRDRGNGYTF
TGTGCCAGCAGTCGGGACAGGGGAAATGGCTACACCTTC
>-|-|TRBJ2-7|TRBV7-2
CASSFGGPEQYF
TGTGCCAGCAGCTTTGGGGGGCCGGAGCAGTACTTC
>-|TRBD1|TRBJ2-7|TRBV7-9
CASSPRAGGYEQYF
TGTGCCAGCAGCCCCCGGGCAGGGGGCTACGAGCAGTACTTC
>-|-|TRBJ2-7|TRBV11-2
CASSLGGSTYEQYF
TGTGCCAGCAGCTTAGGAGGCAGCACCTACGAGCAGTACTTC
>-|-|TRBJ1-1|TRBV7-9
CASSLGWGENTEAFF
TGTGCCAGCAGCTTAGGTTGGGGGGAGAACACTGAAGCTTTCTTT
>-|-|TRBJ1-1|TRBV19
CASSISGAGEAFF
TGTGCCAGTAGTATTTCAGGGGCGGGTGAAGCTTTCTTT
>-|-|TRBJ2-3|TRBV6-6
CASSYGGTDTQYF
TGTGCCAGCAGTTACGGGGGCACAGATACGCAGTATTTT
>-|TRBD2|TRBJ2-1|TRBV5-4
CASSPGLAGGYNEQFF
TGTGCCAGCAGCCCGGGACTAGCGGGGGGTTACAATGAGCAGTTCTTC
>-|TRBD1|TRBJ2-3|TRBV29-1
CSVETGSPSTDTQYF
TGCAGCGTTGAGACAGGGTCACCTAGCACAGATACGCAGTATTTT
>-|-|TRBJ1-2|TRBV5-8
CASSLRAVDYGYTF
TGTGCCAGCAGCTTGAGGGCAGTCGATTATGGCTACACCTTC
>-|TRBD2|TRBJ2-3|TRBV9
CASSGSQQEGGNTDTQYF
TGTGCCAGCAGCGGATCTCAGCAGGAGGGAGGGAACACAGATACGCAGTATTTT
>-|TRBD1|TRBJ2-7|TRBV13
CASSLVRQGAYEQYF
TGTGCCAGCAGCTTAGTCCGACAGGGGGCCTACGAGCAGTACTTC
>-|-|TRBJ1-1|TRBV4-1
CASSQVSQAATEAFF
TGCGCCAGCAGCCAAGTTTCTCAAGCGGCCACTGAAGCTTTCTTT
>once|-|TRBJ2-7|TRBV15
CATSRGDGPYEQYF
TGTGCCACCAGCAGAGGGGACGGCCCCTACGAGCAGTACTTC
>-|-|TRBJ2-7|TRBV27
CASSFSGGALYEQYF
TGTGCCAGCAGTTTTTCTGGAGGGGCACTTTACGAGCAGTACTTC
>-|-|TRBJ1-2|TRBV29-1
CSVETGTYGYTF
TGCAGCGTTGAAACGGGGACCTATGGCTACACCTTC
>-|-|TRBJ1-4|TRBV5-1
CASRHGIELFF
TGCGCCAGCCGACACGGAATCGAACTGTTTTTT
>-|TRBD2|TRBJ2-5|TRBV9
CASSTLAGQETQYF
TGTGCCAGCAGCACACTAGCGGGCCAAGAGACCCAGTACTTC
>-|-|TRBJ2-1|TRBV9
CASNRGSYNEQFF
TGTGCCAGCAACCGTGGGTCCTACAATGAGCAGTTCTTC
>-|TRBD2|TRBJ2-7|TRBV5-1
CASSYGTSFYEQYF
TGCGCCAGCAGCTATGGGACTAGCTTTTACGAGCAGTACTTC
>-|TRBD2|TRBJ2-7|TRBV19
CASSLTSGGIYEQYF
TGTGCCAGTAGTTTGACTAGCGGGGGAATTTACGAGCAGTACTTC
>-|-|TRBJ1-5|TRBV4-3
CASSQDRHSNQPQHF
TGCGCCAGCAGCCAAGACAGGCATAGCAATCAGCCCCAGCATTTT
>-|TRBD1|TRBJ2-7|TRBV5-6
CASSPGQGAYYEQYF
TGTGCCAGCAGCCCCGGACAGGGGGCATACTACGAGCAGTACTTC
>once|TRBD1|TRBJ1-2|TRBV7-9
CASSLGTGNGYTF
TGTGCCAGCAGCTTAGGGACAGGGAATGGCTACACCTTC
>-|-|TRBJ1-5|TRBV11-3
CASSLASCGFDQPQHF
TGTGCCAGCAGCTTAGCCTCTTGCGGTTTCGATCAGCCCCAGCATTTT
>-|TRBD1|TRBJ1-3|TRBV6-5
CASSTRQGPGTIYF
TGTGCCAGCAGTACTCGACAGGGCCCGGGAACCATATATTTT
>-|TRBD1|TRBJ1-1|TRBV19
CASSPTPGGTEAFF
TGTGCCAGTAGTCCAACCCCAGGGGGCACTGAAGCTTTCTTT
>-|-|TRBJ2-7|TRBV10-2
CASSDAPYEQYF
TGCGCCAGCAGCGACGCGCCCTACGAGCAGTACTTC
>-|-|TRBJ1-1|TRBV7-2
CASSLARRVETEAFF
TGTGCCAGCAGCTTAGCGCGCAGGGTCGAGACTGAAGCTTTCTTT
>-|-|TRBJ2-7|TRBV7-9
CASSFPGREGSSEQYF
TGTGCCAGCAGCTTCCCCGGACGGGAAGGGTCCTCCGAGCAGTACTTC
>few|TRBD2|TRBJ2-7|TRBV6-5
CASNVNGGAAYEQYF
TGTGCCAGCAACGTAAACGGGGGGGCCGCGTACGAGCAGTACTTC
>once|-|TRBJ2-6|TRBV19
CASTWVHSGANVLTF
TGTGCCAGTACGTGGGTCCACTCTGGGGCCAACGTCCTGACTTTC
>-|TRBD1|TRBJ1-4|TRBV27
CASSPPDRGRNEKLFF
TGTGCCAGCAGTCCCCCGGACAGGGGGCGGAATGAAAAACTGTTTTTT
>-|-|TRBJ2-1|TRBV28
CASSLDVGGQYNEQFF
TGTGCCAGCAGTTTAGACGTGGGGGGCCAGTACAATGAGCAGTTCTTC